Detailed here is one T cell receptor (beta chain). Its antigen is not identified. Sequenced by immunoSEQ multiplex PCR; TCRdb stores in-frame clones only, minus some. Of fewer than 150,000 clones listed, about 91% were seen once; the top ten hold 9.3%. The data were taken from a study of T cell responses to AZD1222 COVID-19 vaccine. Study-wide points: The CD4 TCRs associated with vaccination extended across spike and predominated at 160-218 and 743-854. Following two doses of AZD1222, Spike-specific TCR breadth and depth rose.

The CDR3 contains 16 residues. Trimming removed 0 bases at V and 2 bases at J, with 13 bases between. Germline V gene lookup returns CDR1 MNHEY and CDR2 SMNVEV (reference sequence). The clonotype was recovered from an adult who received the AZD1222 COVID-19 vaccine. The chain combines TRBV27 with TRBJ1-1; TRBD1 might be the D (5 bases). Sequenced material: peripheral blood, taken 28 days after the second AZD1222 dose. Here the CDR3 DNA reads TGTGCCAGCAGTTTATCGGGGACCGGACTTAACACTGAAGCTTTCTTT. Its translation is CASSLSGTGLNTEAFF.